The rows below give T cell receptor beta chains drawn from one sample of a study of blood T cell repertoires in COVID-19. The protocol was immunoSEQ multiplex PCR, while the TCRdb copy is restricted to in-frame clones and leaves out a portion. Among over 200,000 clones listed, about 87% were seen once. Source material: PBMCs or T cells enriched from blood (not recorded which). The origin of the receptors is a woman in her twenties or thirties who had been exposed to COVID-19. CDR3s include the opening cysteine and the closing phenylalanine or tryptophan. The D gene is left open where the match is weak. A clone size is listed for some rows: how often the clone was seen (once, few, many), or a class if it is expanded.

TRBV21-1	NA	once	TRBJ2-2	CASKGTELADKNTGELFF	TGTGCCAGCAAGGGGACAGAACTAGCGGACAAGAACACCGGGGAGCTGTTTTTT
TRBV6-1	TRBD1	few	TRBJ2-2	CASSDPGDRGPTGELFF	TGTGCCAGCAGTGATCCGGGAGACAGGGGTCCTACCGGGGAGCTGTTTTTT
TRBV5-6	NA	NA	TRBJ2-2	CASSFVGGTNTGELFF	TGTGCCAGCAGCTTTGTAGGCGGAACGAACACCGGGGAGCTGTTTTTT
TRBV6-5	TRBD1	NA	TRBJ2-7	CASSYRAGGPYEQYF	TGTGCCAGCAGTTACCGGGCAGGGGGTCCTTACGAGCAGTACTTC
TRBV30	NA	NA	TRBJ2-2	CAWSVRLYTGELFF	TGTGCCTGGAGTGTACGTCTATATACCGGGGAGCTGTTTTTT
TRBV6-5	TRBD1	NA	TRBJ1-2	CASSQRQGMGDGYTF	TGTGCCAGCAGCCAACGACAGGGCATGGGTGATGGCTACACCTTC
TRBV6-5	NA	once	TRBJ2-3	CASSYSKGGWEYF	TGTGCCAGCAGTTACTCGAAAGGAGGTTGGGAGTATTTT
TRBV27	TRBD2	NA	TRBJ2-7	CASRAIKGTSGAQPSYEQYF	TGTGCCAGCAGGGCTATTAAAGGGACTAGCGGGGCCCAACCCTCCTACGAGCAGTACTTC
TRBV29-1	TRBD1	once	TRBJ2-1	CSVGDRGPGEQFF	TGCAGCGTGGGGGACAGGGGGCCTGGTGAGCAGTTCTTC
TRBV3-1/TRBV3-2	TRBD2	NA	TRBJ2-3	CASSQVFVAGSTDTQYF	TGTGCCAGCAGCCAAGTATTCGTAGCGGGTAGCACAGATACGCAGTATTTT
TRBV9	NA	NA	TRBJ1-3	CASSVAGRASGNTIYF	TGTGCCAGCAGCGTAGCTGGGAGGGCCTCTGGAAACACCATATATTTT
TRBV28	NA	NA	TRBJ2-7	CASSLGRGSEQYF	TGTGCCAGCAGTTTGGGAAGAGGGAGCGAGCAGTACTTC
TRBV6-2/TRBV6-3	TRBD2	once	TRBJ2-7	CASSYGGRGDEQYF	TGTGCCAGCAGTTATGGCGGGAGGGGAGACGAGCAGTACTTC
TRBV4-1	NA	NA	TRBJ1-4	CASSLQGQVNEKLFF	TGCGCCAGCAGCCTCCAGGGGCAGGTAAATGAAAAACTGTTTTTT
TRBV28	TRBD1	NA	TRBJ2-5	CASSSQGISQETQYF	TGTGCCAGCAGTTCACAGGGGATCAGCCAAGAGACCCAGTACTTC
TRBV9	TRBD2	NA	TRBJ2-2	CASSPSSGNTGELFF	TGTGCCAGCAGCCCATCTAGCGGCAACACCGGGGAGCTGTTTTTT
TRBV6-5	TRBD2	NA	TRBJ2-1	CASSREAGVLNEQFF	TGTGCCAGCAGCCGAGAGGCGGGAGTTCTGAATGAGCAGTTCTTC
TRBV7-9	NA	few	TRBJ1-1	CASTLSVNKEGNTEAFF	TGTGCCAGCACCTTATCAGTGAACAAAGAGGGGAACACTGAAGCTTTCTTT
TRBV9	NA	NA	TRBJ2-7	CASSVTGRGPYEQYF	TGTGCCAGCAGCGTGACAGGCCGGGGTCCCTACGAGCAGTACTTC
TRBV15	NA	NA	TRBJ1-5	CALGEGGNQPQHF	TGTGCCCTGGGGGAGGGGGGCAATCAGCCCCAGCATTTT
TRBV13	TRBD1	few	TRBJ2-3	CASSTGTGGADTQYF	TGTGCCAGCAGTACCGGGACAGGGGGGGCAGATACGCAGTATTTT
TRBV5-1	TRBD1	NA	TRBJ1-4	CASSNRDGTGSEKLFF	TGCGCCAGCAGCAATAGGGACGGGACAGGGAGTGAAAAACTGTTTTTT
TRBV19	NA	NA	TRBJ1-3	CASRGVGSGNTIYF	TGTGCCAGTAGAGGGGTTGGCTCTGGAAACACCATATATTTT
TRBV28	NA	NA	TRBJ2-3	CASSFPLAADGTDTQYF	TGTGCCAGCAGTTTCCCCCTGGCAGCGGATGGCACAGATACGCAGTATTTT
TRBV11-3	TRBD2	NA	TRBJ2-2	CASSLTSGRSGELFF	TGTGCCAGCAGCTTAACTAGCGGGAGGTCCGGGGAGCTGTTTTTT
TRBV6-5	NA	NA	TRBJ2-7	CASSFSYEQYF	TGTGCCAGCAGCTTCAGCTACGAGCAGTACTTC
TRBV5-1	TRBD1	NA	TRBJ2-3	CASKIDRGRTDTQYF	TGCGCCAGCAAGATTGACAGGGGGCGGACAGATACGCAGTATTTT
TRBV3-1/TRBV3-2	TRBD1	once	TRBJ2-3	CASRDRGNTQYF	TGTGCCAGCAGGGACAGGGGAAATACGCAGTATTTT
TRBV5-1	TRBD2	NA	TRBJ2-7	CASSVGGGRAYEQYF	TGCGCCAGCAGCGTCGGGGGTGGGAGGGCCTACGAGCAGTACTTC
TRBV28	TRBD1	NA	TRBJ2-1	CASSLRGLVNEQFF	TGTGCCAGCAGTTTGAGGGGGCTGGTCAATGAGCAGTTCTTC
TRBV27	TRBD1	NA	TRBJ2-2	CASSAYRGNTGELFF	TGTGCCAGTTCAGCCTACAGGGGTAACACCGGGGAGCTGTTTTTT
TRBV30	TRBD1	NA	TRBJ1-5	CAWSKEQGAGNQPQHF	TGTGCCTGGAGTAAGGAACAGGGGGCAGGCAATCAGCCCCAGCATTTT
TRBV6-1	NA	few	TRBJ2-4	CASSEALDSLGTLAKNIQYF	TGTGCCAGCAGTGAAGCCCTCGACAGTTTGGGTACATTAGCCAAAAACATTCAGTACTTC
TRBV2	NA	NA	TRBJ2-4	CAAGRYGMGAKNIQYF	TGTGCCGCAGGGAGGTACGGGATGGGGGCCAAAAACATTCAGTACTTC
TRBV4-1	NA	NA	TRBJ1-5	CASSQDRHFRVGNQPQHF	TGCGCCAGCAGCCAAGATCGGCACTTCAGGGTAGGGAATCAGCCCCAGCATTTT
TRBV6-5	NA	NA	TRBJ1-4	CASSYSGNEKLFF	TGTGCCAGCAGTTACTCCGGGAATGAAAAACTGTTTTTT
TRBV7-9	NA	NA	TRBJ2-7	CASSLAETGEQYF	TGTGCCAGCAGCTTAGCGGAAACAGGGGAGCAGTACTTC
TRBV5-3	NA	NA	TRBJ1-3	CARSAESTLSGNTIYF	TGTGCCAGAAGCGCGGAGTCCACCCTCTCTGGAAACACCATATATTTT
TRBV2	TRBD2	NA	TRBJ2-4	CASSPRTSGMAKNIQYF	TGTGCCAGCAGTCCGAGGACTAGCGGGATGGCCAAAAACATTCAGTACTTC
TRBV10-3	NA	NA	TRBJ1-1	CAISDDRGTEAFF	TGTGCCATCAGTGACGATAGGGGCACTGAAGCTTTCTTT
TRBV7-2	NA	NA	TRBJ2-2	CASSLDSTNTGELFF	TGTGCCAGCAGCCTCGACAGTACGAACACCGGGGAGCTGTTTTTT
TRBV11-2	TRBD2	NA	TRBJ2-1	CASTAGAAYNEQFF	TGTGCCAGCACCGCGGGAGCTGCCTACAATGAGCAGTTCTTC
TRBV18	TRBD1	NA	TRBJ2-7	CASSRLTGTDSYEQYF	TGTGCCAGCTCACGCCTGACCGGGACAGACTCCTACGAGCAGTACTTC
TRBV9	NA	NA	TRBJ2-7	CASSADTTVYEQYF	TGTGCCAGCAGCGCCGACACCACCGTCTACGAGCAGTACTTC
TRBV9	NA	NA	TRBJ1-1	CASSVGGSMNTEAFF	TGTGCCAGCAGCGTAGGAGGAAGTATGAACACTGAAGCTTTCTTT
TRBV5-1	TRBD2	NA	TRBJ2-3	CASSPTSGRINTQYF	TGCGCCAGCAGCCCGACTAGCGGGAGGATCAATACGCAGTATTTT
TRBV20-1	NA	NA	TRBJ1-2	CSASLTDRLLF	TGCAGTGCTAGTCTCACAGACAGGCTGTTGTTC
TRBV27	NA	NA	TRBJ2-3	CASRKRQASTDTQYF	TGTGCCAGCAGAAAAAGACAGGCTAGCACAGATACGCAGTATTTT
TRBV3-1/TRBV3-2	TRBD2	once	TRBJ2-4	CASSHRLAGVTKNIQYF	TGTGCCAGCAGCCATAGACTAGCGGGAGTCACCAAAAACATTCAGTACTTC
TRBV5-5	TRBD1	NA	TRBJ1-2	CASSPTGGFGYTF	TGTGCCAGCAGCCCGACAGGGGGCTTTGGCTACACCTTC
TRBV7-9	NA	NA	TRBJ2-3	CASSRDLRGADTQYF	TGTGCCAGCAGCCGAGACTTAAGGGGCGCAGATACGCAGTATTTT
TRBV30	NA	NA	TRBJ1-1	CAWTRGGRTEAFF	TGTGCCTGGACACGGGGAGGTAGGACTGAAGCTTTCTTT
TRBV27	TRBD2	NA	TRBJ2-1	CASSFGTSRGEEQFF	TGTGCCAGCAGTTTTGGGACTAGCCGAGGGGAGGAGCAGTTCTTC
TRBV6-5	NA	few	TRBJ1-2	CASSLATNYGYTF	TGTGCCAGCAGTTTGGCCACCAACTATGGCTACACCTTC